The 20 T cell receptor beta chains in this list originate from one sample, sequenced in a study of blood T cell repertoires in COVID-19. Profiling relied on immunoSEQ multiplex PCR, and the TCRdb table lists in-frame clones only, not all of them. The sample consists of about 210,000 clones, roughly 78% of them appearing once. Sequencing input: peripheral blood. The receptors come from a middle-aged woman with acute or convalescent COVID-19.

DNA for the CDR3: TGCGCCAGCAGCCAAGATGCTAGCTCCTACAATGAGCAGTTCTTC. This sequence encodes CASSQDASSYNEQFF. The chain couples TRBV4-3 to TRBJ2-1; no reliable D call. This CDR3 comprises 15 residues. The V and J ends lost 0 bases and 0 bases respectively, with 6 bases between them. Germline V CDR1 and CDR2: LGHNA, YSLEER.

V is TRBV7-8 and J is TRBJ1-5, with 9 positions matching TRBD1. CDR1 and CDR2 from the germline V gene are SGHVS and FQNEAQ. The V gene end was trimmed by 1 base and the J gene end by 4 bases; junction bases not matched to a gene: 2. The CDR3 consists of 15 residues. The CDR3 loop is CASSLGGTGNQPQHF. The CDR3 region has the DNA TGTGCCAGCAGCTTAGGCGGGACAGGGAATCAGCCCCAGCATTTT. Full variable domain (outside the CDR3, taken from reference TRBV7-8 and TRBJ1-5): GAGVSQSPRYKVAKRGQDVALRCDPISGHVSLFWYQQALGQGPEFLTYFQNEAQLDKSGLPSDRFFAERPEGSVSTLKIQRTQQEDSAVYLCASSLGGTGNQPQHFGDGTRLSIL.

Only one count was recorded for this clone. This chain joins TRBV7-9 and TRBJ1-4, with TRBD1 matching over 7 bases. The CDR3 has 15 amino acids. The trim removed 5 bases at V and 4 bases at J, leaving 7 bases unmatched. Germline V gene data show CDR1 as SEHNR and CDR2 as FQNEAQ (reference sequence). This CDR3 is CASSPGTAVNEKLFF. The CDR3 bases are TGTGCCAGCAGCCCAGGGACAGCAGTTAATGAAAAACTGTTTTTT.

V gene TRBV6-5 combines with J gene TRBJ2-7, with a weak D call TRBD1 (6 bases). The CDR3 totals 14 residues. Germline V gives CDR1 MNHEY, CDR2 SVGAGI. V was shortened by 5 bases and J by 0 bases, with 11 bases between the two germline ends. The CDR3 here is CASSRDTYSYEQYF. The CDR3 DNA reads TGTGCCAGCAGTCGGGACACCTACTCCTACGAGCAGTACTTC.

This clone was detected ten times or more. The chain uses TRBV30 and TRBJ2-3; TRBD2 matches at 8 bases. V lost 2 bases to trimming and J lost 4 bases; unmatched junction nucleotides: 8. The germline V gene has CDR1 GTSNPN and CDR2 SVGIG (reference sequence). This CDR3 comprises 15 residues. CDR3 bases: TGTGCCTGGAGTACTCCCGGGACTAGGGCAGATACGCAGTATTTT. It codes for CAWSTPGTRADTQYF.

The V gene is TRBV19, the J gene TRBJ2-7, with D hard to call. CDR3 length: 14 residues. V lost 6 bases and J 0 bases, leaving 12 bases between the germline ends. CDR1 is LNHDA, CDR2 SQIVND, per germline (reference sequence). In DNA, the CDR3 is TGTGCCAGTAGCTTAGCCCTGAGCTCCTACGAGCAGTACTTC. Translating gives CASSLALSSYEQYF.

This chain connects TRBV19 to TRBJ2-7; 7 bases agree with TRBD1. Unmatched junction bases numbered 13, after V lost 4 bases and J lost 7 bases. The CDR3 covers 15 residues. Looked up from germline, CDR1 is LNHDA and CDR2 is SQIVND (reference sequence). The CDR3 DNA reads as TGTGCCAGTAGTACTCCATTGACAGGGCGGTATGAGCAGTACTTC. Protein: CASSTPLTGRYEQYF.

V usage is TRBV18 and J usage is TRBJ1-5, with TRBD1 identical over 8 bases. V shed 4 bases and J 0 bases; nucleotides not matched to a gene: 5. The CDR3 sequence is 16 residues long. CDR1 is KGHSH and CDR2 is LQKENI in the germline V gene. For the CDR3, the DNA is TGTGCCAGCTCACGAGGGACAGGAGTTAGCAATCAGCCCCAGCATTTT. The encoded protein is CASSRGTGVSNQPQHF.

V usage is TRBV5-5 and J usage is TRBJ1-1; 8 bases map to TRBD1. CDR1 SGHKS and CDR2 YYEKEE come from the germline V gene (reference sequence). CDR3 length: 14 residues. The trim removed 4 bases at V and 5 bases at J, leaving 7 bases unmatched. The CDR3 region is CASSIMHRGTEAFF. In DNA, the CDR3 is TGTGCCAGCAGCATAATGCACAGGGGGACTGAAGCTTTCTTT.

J is TRBJ1-2 and V is TRBV5-4, with D tentatively TRBD1 (5 bases). This CDR3 has 15 amino acids. Germline V gives CDR1 SGHNT, CDR2 YYREEE (reference sequence). Trimming took 2 bases from V and 4 from J, leaving 15 bases between them. The CDR3 here is CASSFPGQSPYGYTF. The CDR3 region has the DNA TGTGCCAGCAGCTTCCCCGGACAAAGCCCCTATGGCTACACCTTC.

This clone was found a few times. V and J are TRBV11-2 and TRBJ1-2, with 7 bases identical to TRBD1. The V segment lost 4 bases and the J segment 7 bases; nucleotides outside the gene matches: 12. Germline assignment: CDR1 SGHAT and CDR2 FQNNGV. CDR3 length equals 15 residues. This CDR3 reads CASSSTTGYVSGYTF. In DNA, the CDR3 is TGTGCCAGCAGCTCCACGACAGGGTATGTGAGTGGCTACACCTTC.

This chain uses TRBV19 with TRBJ1-4; 9 bases are shared with TRBD1. Germline V lookup: CDR1 LNHDA, CDR2 SQIVND (reference sequence). CDR3 length: 15 amino acids. V shed 5 bases, J shed 7 bases, and the junction held 8 bases outside the gene matches. CDR3 region: CASSVTQGAGEKLFF. The CDR3 DNA is TGTGCCAGTAGTGTAACACAGGGGGCGGGTGAAAAACTGTTTTTT.

The chain uses TRBV23-1 and TRBJ1-5; D gene uncertain. TRBV23-1 is flagged as an ORF with uncertain function. The CDR3 runs to 15 residues. Trimming stripped 4 bases from V and 2 bases from J, with 12 bases between. The CDR3 is CASSPPQPRNQPQHF. For the CDR3, the DNA is TGCGCCAGCAGTCCCCCACAGCCGCGCAATCAGCCCCAGCATTTT.

The V gene is TRBV7-6, the J gene TRBJ2-7; 7 bases are shared with TRBD1. The V and J ends lost 2 bases and 4 bases, in that order; junction bases with no gene match: 8. Germline-derived CDR1 and CDR2 are SGHVS and FNYEAQ. The CDR3 loop spans 15 amino acids. CDR3 sequence reads: CASSLSTGDQYEQYF. The DNA for the CDR3 is TGTGCCAGCAGCTTATCAACAGGGGACCAATACGAGCAGTACTTC.

The chain links TRBV11-3 to TRBJ2-1, with 8 positions matching TRBD1. The CDR3 totals 15 residues. The germline gives CDR1 SGHNT, CDR2 YENEEA. Trimming cost V 1 base and J 7 bases; bases outside gene matches: 6. This CDR3 is CASSLGTGRSNEQFF. In DNA, the CDR3 is TGTGCCAGCAGCTTAGGGACAGGGAGGTCGAATGAGCAGTTCTTC.

The rearrangement joins TRBV18 to TRBJ1-2; 12 positions agree with TRBD1. V was pared by 5 bases and J by 4 bases, with 8 bases of the junction left unmatched. The CDR3 spans 16 residues. Germline-derived CDR1 and CDR2 are KGHSH and LQKENI. DNA of the CDR3: TGTGCCAGCTCAAGGGACAGGGGGCGATTCTTCTATGGCTACACCTTC. It specifies CASSRDRGRFFYGYTF.

The rearrangement links TRBV11-2 to TRBJ2-3, with 12 bases lining up with TRBD2. CDR3 length equals 16 residues. Unmatched junction bases numbered 8, after V lost 6 bases and J lost 4 bases. The V gene's germline CDR1 is SGHAT and CDR2 FQNNGV. The CDR3 reads CASSHELAGGADTQYF. DNA of the CDR3: TGTGCCAGCAGTCACGAACTAGCGGGAGGCGCAGATACGCAGTATTTT.

The sample holds a few counts of this clone. The rearrangement joins TRBV30 to TRBJ2-7; 7 nucleotides line up with TRBD2. Per the germline V gene, CDR1 is GTSNPN and CDR2 is SVGIG (reference sequence). The J segment lost 4 bases and the V segment lost 1 base, leaving 16 bases of the junction unmatched. The CDR3 has 17 amino acids. CDR3 in DNA: TGTGCCTGGAGTGGTACCAAGGGAGGGGATTCGAATTACGAGCAGTACTTC. Translation gives CAWSGTKGGDSNYEQYF.

This chain joins TRBV6-1 and TRBJ2-7; D may be TRBD1 (6 bases). Between the trimmed V and J ends, which lost 2 bases and 0 bases, there was a span of 14 bases. Germline CDR1 is MNHNS and CDR2 is SASEGT. The CDR3 covers 16 residues. CDR3 bases: TGTGCCAGCAGTGAATATAACGACAGGAGCTCCTACGAGCAGTACTTC. It encodes CASSEYNDRSSYEQYF.

The CDR3 sequence is CAISLSDRGEGEQYF. In nucleotides, the CDR3 is TGTGCCATAAGCCTCTCAGACAGGGGAGAAGGCGAGCAGTACTTC. The chain couples TRBV10-3 to TRBJ2-7, with 8 bases identical to TRBD1. Losses at the gene ends were 9 bases for V and 6 bases for J; bases not matched to a gene: 16. Germline CDR1 and CDR2: ENHRY and SYGVKD. The CDR3 contains 15 residues.